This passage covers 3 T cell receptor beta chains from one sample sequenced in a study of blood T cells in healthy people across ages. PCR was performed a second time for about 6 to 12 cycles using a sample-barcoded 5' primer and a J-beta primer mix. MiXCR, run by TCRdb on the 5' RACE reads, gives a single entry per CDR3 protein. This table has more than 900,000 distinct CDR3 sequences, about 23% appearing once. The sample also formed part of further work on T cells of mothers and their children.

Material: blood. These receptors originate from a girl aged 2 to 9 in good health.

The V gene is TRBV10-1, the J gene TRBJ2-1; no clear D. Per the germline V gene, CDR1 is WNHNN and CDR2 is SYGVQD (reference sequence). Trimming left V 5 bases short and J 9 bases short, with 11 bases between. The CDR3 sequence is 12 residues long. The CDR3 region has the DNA TGCGCCAGCAGTACACCCCACGGTGAGCAGTTCTTC. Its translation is CASSTPHGEQFF.

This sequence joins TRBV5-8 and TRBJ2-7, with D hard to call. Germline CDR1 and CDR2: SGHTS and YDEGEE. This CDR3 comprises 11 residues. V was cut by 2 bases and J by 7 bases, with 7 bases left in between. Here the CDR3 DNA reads TGTGCCAGCAGCTTTTTGAAAGAGCAGTACTTC. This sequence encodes CASSFLKEQYF.

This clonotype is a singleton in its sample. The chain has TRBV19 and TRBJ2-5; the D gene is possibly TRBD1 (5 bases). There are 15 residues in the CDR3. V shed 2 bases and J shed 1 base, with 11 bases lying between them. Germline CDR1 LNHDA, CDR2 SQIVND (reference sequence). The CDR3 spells CASSIKGKGQETQYF. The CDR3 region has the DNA TGTGCCAGTAGTATAAAGGGGAAGGGCCAAGAGACCCAGTACTTC.